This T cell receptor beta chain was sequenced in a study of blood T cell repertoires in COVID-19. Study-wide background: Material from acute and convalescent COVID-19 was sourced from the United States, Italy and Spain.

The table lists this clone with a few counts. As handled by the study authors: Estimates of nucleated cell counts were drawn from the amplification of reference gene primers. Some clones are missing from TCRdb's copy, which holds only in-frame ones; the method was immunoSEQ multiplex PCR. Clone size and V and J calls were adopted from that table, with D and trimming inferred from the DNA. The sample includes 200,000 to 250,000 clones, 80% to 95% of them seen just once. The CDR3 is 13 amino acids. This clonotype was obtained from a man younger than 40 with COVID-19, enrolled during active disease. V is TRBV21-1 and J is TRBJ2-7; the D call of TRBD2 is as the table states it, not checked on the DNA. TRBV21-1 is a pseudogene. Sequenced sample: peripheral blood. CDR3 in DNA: TGTGCCAGCCGCCGAGGAAGCGGATACGAGCAGTACTTC. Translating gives CASRRGSGYEQYF.